The present entry profiles one T cell receptor (beta chain) with its context. The PCR made use of 60 Vbeta and 13 Jbeta primers. Clones were read by immunoSEQ multiplex PCR, and TCRdb kept only the in-frame ones, dropping some. This table holds roughly 130,000 clones, around 83% found once. This sample is part of a study of cytomegalovirus exposure and HLA in healthy donors. The germline CDR1 and CDR2 sequences are SGHDN and FVKESK. This CDR3 has 13 amino acids. After removal of 4 bases from V and 6 bases from J, the junction contained 5 bases not matched to a gene. The sample consisted of PBMCs. This receptor was identified in a man between 50 and 59 years old in good health and CMV-seronegative. The chain employs TRBV14 and TRBJ1-2; 7 bases map to TRBD1. The CDR3 nucleotides are TGTGCCAGCAGCCGCACAGGGGTTGATGGCTACACCTTC. Translation gives CASSRTGVDGYTF.